This T cell receptor (beta chain) was captured in a study of blood T cell repertoires in COVID-19. Here immunoSEQ multiplex PCR was the method, and the copy in TCRdb shows in-frame clones only, minus some. The sample carries around 190,000 clones, 80% to 90% recorded once. Germline V gene data show CDR1 as SNHLY and CDR2 as FYNNEI. Trimming removed 4 bases from V and 4 bases from J, with 8 bases in between. The CDR3 loop spans 12 amino acids. The sequenced sample was PBMCs or T cells enriched from blood (not recorded which). The rearrangement uses TRBV2 and TRBJ2-7; a possible D gene is TRBD2 (6 bases). This TCR came from a woman aged 18 to 35 who had recovered from COVID-19. The CDR3 here is CASSALAYEQYF. CDR3 nucleotide sequence: TGTGCCAGCAGTGCCCTAGCGTACGAGCAGTACTTC. Complete variable domain (other parts from reference TRBV2 and TRBJ2-7): EPEVTQTPSHQVTQMGQEVILRCVPISNHLYFYWYRQILGQKVEFLVSFYNNEISEKSEIFDDQFSVERPDGSNFTLKIRSTKLEDSAMYFCASSALAYEQYFGPGTRLTVT.